This TCR beta chain was observed in a study of shared clonotypes between healthy human individuals. In germline, CDR1 is SGHRS, CDR2 YFSETQ. The CDR3 is 14 amino acids. Trimming took 4 bases from V and 3 from J, leaving 13 bases between them. As defined, naive CD8 cells were CD45RO-negative and positively selected for CCR7, with terminally differentiated effector memory CD45RA+ cells excluded. Profiled with immunoSEQ multiplex PCR; TCRdb holds only in-frame clones, not every one. The data show hundreds of thousands of clones, with roughly 98% seen just once and approximately 0.3% held by the top ten.

The source of this sequence is a man aged 25-40 years in good health. The sequenced material came from naive CD8+ T cells sorted from blood. This chain joins TRBV5-1 and TRBJ1-1; D remains unclear. DNA for the CDR3: TGCGCCAGCAGCCTGAAGGTTTTGGACACTGAAGCTTTCTTT. Translated: CASSLKVLDTEAFF.